These 24 T cell receptor beta chains originate from one sample sequenced in a study of T cell changes during pregnancy in multiple sclerosis. Method: immunoSEQ multiplex PCR; TCRdb's copy keeps in-frame clones and lacks some. The sample has 40,000 or so clones; 85% to 95% are singletons. This specimen was CD4+ T cells from peripheral blood mononuclear cells, taken in the third trimester of pregnancy. The receptors stem from a female donor with multiple sclerosis, enrolled in a pregnancy study.

This chain connects TRBV7-9 to TRBJ2-3, with D possibly being TRBD1 (5 bases). Germline V gene data show CDR1 as SEHNR and CDR2 as FQNEAQ (reference sequence). The ends were cut back, 3 bases at V and 0 bases at J, with 10 bases in the middle. The CDR3 is 15 residues long. The CDR3 spells CASSLGQRSTDTQYF. CDR3 DNA sequence: TGTGCCAGCAGCTTGGGGCAGAGGAGCACAGATACGCAGTATTTT.

This chain links TRBV2 with TRBJ2-3; 7 bases align to TRBD2. Germline lookup yields CDR1 SNHLY and CDR2 FYNNEI. After removal of 6 bases from V and 1 base from J, the junction contained 4 bases not matched to a gene. CDR3 size: 14 residues. CDR3: CASRERGRTDTQYF. CDR3 in DNA: TGTGCCAGCAGGGAGCGGGGCCGCACAGATACGCAGTATTTT.

The rearrangement links TRBV7-9 to TRBJ1-2, with D perhaps matching TRBD1 (6 bases). The ends were cut back, 5 bases at V and 8 bases at J, with 15 bases in the middle. Germline V gives CDR1 SEHNR, CDR2 FQNEAQ (reference sequence). This CDR3 has 13 residues. CDR3 amino acids: CASSATGRGGYTF. Here the CDR3 DNA reads TGTGCCAGCAGCGCCACAGGGCGCGGGGGCTACACCTTC.

This clone was observed a single time. The rearrangement links TRBV7-3 to TRBJ1-1; D gene uncertain. The CDR3 spans 14 residues. V was clipped by 1 base and J by 4 bases, with 10 bases between them. Per the germline V gene, CDR1 is SGHTA and CDR2 is FQGTGA. CDR3 DNA: TGTGCCAGCAGCTTAAGAGGGTATGGCACTGAAGCTTTCTTT. Translation: CASSLRGYGTEAFF. The variable domain in full, with the rest retrieved from reference TRBV7-3 and TRBJ1-1, is GAGVSQTPSNKVTEKGKYVELRCDPISGHTALYWYRQSLGQGPEFLIYFQGTGAADDSGLPNDRFFAVRPEGSVSTLKIQRTERGDSAVYLCASSLRGYGTEAFFGQGTRLTVV.

The J gene is TRBJ2-1, the V gene TRBV6-5, with D possibly matching TRBD2 (6 bases). Trimming removed 6 bases from V and 10 bases from J, with 22 bases in between. The CDR3 has 15 amino acids. The V gene's germline CDR1 is MNHEY and CDR2 SVGAGI. CDR3 DNA: TGTGCCAGCAGGCCACCAGGATCGCACCGGGAGGAGCAGTTCTTC. This translates into CASRPPGSHREEQFF.

DNA for the CDR3: TGTGCCAGCACTCTCAAACACCAGGCGATAAATGAGCAGTTCTTC. This translates into CASTLKHQAINEQFF. The chain is built from TRBV7-6 and TRBJ2-1; the D is unclear. The germline V gene encodes CDR1 SGHVS and CDR2 FNYEAQ. Between the trimmed V and J ends, which lost 7 bases and 7 bases, there was a span of 20 bases. The CDR3 contains 15 residues.

V is TRBV18 and J is TRBJ1-1, with D hard to call. The germline V gene encodes CDR1 KGHSH and CDR2 LQKENI. V was trimmed by 4 bases and J by 3 bases, leaving 12 bases between them. The CDR3 runs to 14 residues. CDR3 DNA sequence: TGTGCCAGCTCACGTCAGAGGATGGACACTGAAGCTTTCTTT. Amino acids: CASSRQRMDTEAFF.

V is TRBV19 and J is TRBJ1-6, with 9 bases identical to TRBD1. Germline V gene data show CDR1 as LNHDA and CDR2 as SQIVND (reference sequence). V lost 9 bases and J lost 9; bases outside the gene matches: 15. CDR3 size: 16 residues. The CDR3 bases are TGTGCCAGCCCCTGGGGGGACAGGGTTATAGGTTCACCCCTCCACTTT. Encoded protein: CASPWGDRVIGSPLHF.

As to this clone: At one end the junction does not follow the germline gene, possibly because of a read error. Other nucleotide sequences in the sample specify the same CDR3. The genes are TRBV6-4 and TRBJ1-3; D not certain. Germline-derived CDR1 and CDR2 are MRHNA and SNTAGT. The CDR3 spans 14 residues. The CDR3, as DNA: TGTGCCAGCAGAACGGAGGTATCTGGAAACACTATATATTTT. This gives the protein CASRTEVSGNTIYF.

V is TRBV10-3 and J is TRBJ1-1; the match to TRBD1 covers 9 bases. Germline CDR1 reads ENHRY; CDR2 reads SYGVKD. V dropped 10 bases and J dropped 5; count of bases not matched to a gene: 17. The CDR3 runs 16 residues. The CDR3 DNA reads TGTGCCACGAGGCCTGGGGACAGGGCTCGAGGGACTGAAGCTTTCTTT. Protein: CATRPGDRARGTEAFF.

The rearrangement uses TRBV7-9 and TRBJ2-7; 8 positions match TRBD1. This CDR3 region has 15 residues. The germline CDR1 and CDR2 sequences are SEHNR and FQNEAQ (reference sequence). With 5 bases clipped from V and 3 bases from J, the junction kept 9 bases outside the gene matches. The CDR3 DNA sequence: TGTGCCAGCAGCCCTCGACAGGGGACGCGCTACGAGCAGTACTTC. It is translated as CASSPRQGTRYEQYF.

The rearrangement links TRBV27 to TRBJ1-5; D call uncertain. Per germline, CDR1 MNHEY and CDR2 SMNVEV (reference sequence). V gave up 4 bases and J gave up 4 bases, with 8 bases separating them. This CDR3 comprises 13 residues. The CDR3 DNA follows: TGTGCCAGCAGTTCCAGAGGGAATCAGCCCCAGCATTTT. It encodes CASSSRGNQPQHF.

This chain connects TRBV6-1 to TRBJ2-7; tentative D call: TRBD1 (7 bases). The CDR3 is 16 residues long. CDR1 is MNHNS and CDR2 is SASEGT in the germline V gene. Between the trimmed V and J ends, which lost 1 base and 3 bases, there was a span of 16 bases. In DNA, the CDR3 is TGTGCCAGCAGTGAAGGCCAGGGGGGCCGGGTCTACGAGCAGTACTTC. Protein: CASSEGQGGRVYEQYF.

CDR3 sequence: CASSLAVSPYEQYF. CDR3 nucleotides: TGTGCCAGCAGCTTAGCCGTTTCCCCCTACGAGCAGTACTTC. J is TRBJ2-7 and V is TRBV7-8; D is unresolved. The V and J ends lost 0 bases and 2 bases respectively, with 8 bases between them. This CDR3 comprises 14 residues. The germline gives CDR1 SGHVS, CDR2 FQNEAQ.

V is TRBV19 and J is TRBJ2-7; D may be TRBD2 (7 bases). The CDR3 extends over 13 amino acids. The germline V gene encodes CDR1 LNHDA and CDR2 SQIVND (reference sequence). With 6 bases removed from V and 7 bases from J, the gap between germline ends came to 16 bases. The CDR3 sequence is CASRQSGTKEQYF. The CDR3 DNA reads TGTGCCAGTAGACAGAGCGGGACAAAAGAGCAGTACTTC. Looking up the rest from reference TRBV19 and TRBJ2-7 gives the full variable domain: DGGITQSPKYLFRKEGQNVTLSCEQNLNHDAMYWYRQDPGQGLRLIYYSQIVNDFQKGDIAEGYSVSREKKESFPLTVTSAQKNPTAFYLCASRQSGTKEQYFGPGTRLTVT.

This clone was recorded once. The chain is built from TRBV28 and TRBJ2-7; 7 bases fit TRBD1. The junction had 9 bases not matched to a gene; V was cut back by 1 base and J by 12 bases. The CDR3 extends over 13 amino acids. Germline lookup yields CDR1 MDHEN and CDR2 SYDVKM. CDR3 amino acids: CASSLSGQPVGYF. DNA for the CDR3: TGTGCCAGCAGTTTATCGGGACAGCCAGTCGGGTACTTC.

V is TRBV29-1 and J is TRBJ1-1, with D possibly matching TRBD1 (6 bases). This CDR3 spans 13 amino acids. Looked up from germline, CDR1 is SQVTM and CDR2 is ANQGSEA. The V end lost 7 bases, the J end lost 3 bases, and 15 bases lay between the germline ends. The CDR3 DNA sequence: TGCAGCGGAAACAGCGGGGGCTACACTGAAGCTTTCTTT. This encodes CSGNSGGYTEAFF.

The genes are TRBV19 and TRBJ2-5, with D hard to call. With 5 bases removed from V and 3 bases from J, the gap between germline ends came to 7 bases. This CDR3 has 12 residues. Germline V gene data show CDR1 as LNHDA and CDR2 as SQIVND (reference sequence). This chain's CDR3 is CASSHQKETQYF. CDR3 DNA: TGTGCCAGTAGTCACCAGAAAGAGACCCAGTACTTC.

The chain is built from TRBV9 and TRBJ2-3; the D is unclear. The CDR3 runs 14 residues. Trimming shortened V by 4 bases and J by 5 bases, and 14 bases separated the two germline ends. Germline V gene sequence: CDR1 SGDLS, CDR2 YYNGEE. As DNA, the CDR3 is TGTGCCAGCAGCATAGGAGCCGATCTAGATACGCAGTATTTT. It translates to CASSIGADLDTQYF.

In its sample, this clone was seen once. V usage is TRBV2 and J usage is TRBJ2-7; 7 bases are a match to TRBD1. Germline V gene sequence: CDR1 SNHLY, CDR2 FYNNEI. CDR3 length: 14 amino acids. The ends lost 6 bases at V and 0 bases at J; junction bases unmatched: 5. The CDR3 coding sequence is TGTGCCAGCAGATACGACAGGGTCTCCTACGAGCAGTACTTC. Encoded protein: CASRYDRVSYEQYF.

This clone has a single count. The chain couples TRBV9 to TRBJ2-7, with TRBD2 matching over 8 bases. The CDR3 sequence is 14 residues long. Germline V gives CDR1 SGDLS, CDR2 YYNGEE. J gave up 5 bases and V 3 bases, and 7 bases lay outside the gene matches. This CDR3 reads CASSAETSAHEQYF. DNA for the CDR3: TGTGCCAGCAGCGCAGAGACTAGCGCCCACGAGCAGTACTTC.

V is TRBV19 and J is TRBJ2-5, with TRBD1 as a possible D gene (6 bases). The CDR3 has 14 residues. V was trimmed by 5 bases and J by 5 bases, leaving 15 bases between them. Germline CDR1 reads LNHDA; CDR2 reads SQIVND (reference sequence). CDR3 sequence reads: CASSPGRGVETQYF. The CDR3 coding sequence is TGTGCCAGTAGTCCGGGCAGGGGAGTCGAGACCCAGTACTTC.

V and J are TRBV9 and TRBJ2-5; 9 bases agree with TRBD1. CDR3 length equals 14 residues. Germline values: CDR1 SGDLS, CDR2 YYNGEE. Unmatched junction bases numbered 5, after V lost 3 bases and J lost 5 bases. The CDR3: CASSAGQGWETQYF. The CDR3 region has the DNA TGTGCCAGCAGCGCGGGACAGGGCTGGGAGACCCAGTACTTC.

In this sample, this clone turned up once. The gene calls are TRBV5-1 and TRBJ2-5, with D hard to call. The CDR3 is 14 residues long. Deletions cut 7 bases from V and 4 bases from J, with 17 bases between. The germline gives CDR1 SGHRS, CDR2 YFSETQ. CDR3: CASQRIGSGETQYF. The CDR3 DNA reads as TGCGCCAGCCAACGCATAGGTTCGGGAGAGACCCAGTACTTC.